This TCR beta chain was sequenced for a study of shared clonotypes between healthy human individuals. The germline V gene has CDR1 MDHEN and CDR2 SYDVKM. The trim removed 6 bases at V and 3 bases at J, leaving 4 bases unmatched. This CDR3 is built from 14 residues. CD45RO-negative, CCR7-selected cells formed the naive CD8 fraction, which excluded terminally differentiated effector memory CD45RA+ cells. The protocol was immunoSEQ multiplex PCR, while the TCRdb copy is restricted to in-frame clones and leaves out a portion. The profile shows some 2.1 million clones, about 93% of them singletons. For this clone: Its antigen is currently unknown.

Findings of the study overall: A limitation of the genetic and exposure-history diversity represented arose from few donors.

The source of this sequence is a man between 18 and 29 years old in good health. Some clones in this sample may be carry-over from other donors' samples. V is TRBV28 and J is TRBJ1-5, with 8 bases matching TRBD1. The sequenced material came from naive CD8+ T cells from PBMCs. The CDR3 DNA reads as TGTGCCAGCAGACAGGGGGTGTACAATCAGCCCCAGCATTTT. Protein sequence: CASRQGVYNQPQHF.